The clone carrying this TCR beta chain came up a few times. The CDR3 is 14 residues long. After removal of 3 bases from V and 9 bases from J, the junction contained 5 bases not matched to a gene. The germline CDR1 and CDR2 sequences are KGHSH and LQKENI. These data come from a study of long-term antiretroviral therapy in people with HIV. With survey level as its setting, the immunoSEQ assay was v3.0. The assay was immunoSEQ multiplex PCR, and TCRdb's table has in-frame clones only and misses some. The table records 30,000 or so clones, approximately 75% of them present only once. Sequenced here: unsorted PBMCs, sampled 3 years after starting antiretroviral therapy. The source of this sequence is a man in his fifties or sixties with HIV. This chain links TRBV18 with TRBJ1-6; TRBD1 aligns across 7 bases. The CDR3 DNA is TGTGCCAGCTCACCCCAGACAGGGTCTTCACCCCTCCACTTT. This encodes CASSPQTGSSPLHF. The full variable domain, its missing parts supplied by reference TRBV18 and TRBJ1-6, is NAGVMQNPRHLVRRRGQEARLRCSPMKGHSHVYWYRQLPEEGLKFMVYLQKENIIDESGMPKERFSAEFPKEGPSILRIQQVVRGDSAAYFCASSPQTGSSPLHFGNGTRLTVT.